This TCR beta chain was recorded in a study of cytomegalovirus exposure and HLA in healthy donors (dated by TCRdb to between 2016 and 2019). For the wider study: According to an earlier analysis of around 600 of the donors, about 179 million T cells yielded approximately 120 million unique TCR beta sequences and about 300 Gb of sequence data. A few DR-DQ haplotypes were handled as single units for association and clustering because linkage in the cohort was strong. Rather than using new phenotypic data, the later analysis identified candidate immune exposures from TCR beta sequences and from how often those sequences occurred across donors. The study profiled the T cell repertoires of more than 500 subjects by immunosequencing and related them to cytomegalovirus serostatus. Typing coverage differed by locus: A, B, C, DRB1 and DQB1 were typed in roughly 629-640 donors, DQA1 in about 510, DPA1 in over 600, and DPB1 in 472. Of the 350 to 400 genotyped donors, around 81% fell in the genetic ancestry cluster associated with self-reported Caucasian donors. Every discovery cohort repertoire had been produced on one sequencing platform. In a later analysis, previously published TCR beta repertoires from 600 to 850 donors were re-analyzed and high-resolution HLA genotyping was added so that TCR occurrence patterns could be studied. To decide whether each TCR beta V gene segment behaved as functional or pseudogenic, an earlier analysis of 587 of the donors relied on high-throughput TCR beta sequencing. Donor age, sex, ethnicity and CMV serostatus were compiled together with the repertoire data. A later genetic analysis used genome-wide SNP genotypes for 398 of the 666 donors, treating that subset as a discovery cohort. Across approximately 400 genotyped donors of the cohort, an average of roughly 250,000 unique TCR beta nucleotide sequences per donor were sequenced, and approximately 17% of those sequences were non-productive. Class I and class II HLA loci were covered by the typing at four-digit resolution. To predict cytomegalovirus infection status, the study combined high-throughput TCR immunosequencing, statistical association of individual TCRs with disease status, and machine learning. The study was designed to test whether signatures of past pathogen exposure could be identified by cataloging public T cell receptors. An early release that covered approximately 600 HLA-typed donors contained approximately 290 gigabases of sequencing data and 65 million to 100 million unique TCR sequences. In addition to the first cohort of hundreds of subjects, a separate validation cohort of under 150 different subjects was used.

The cohort was made up of approximately 670 healthy bone marrow donors. At the time of sampling, all cohort members were nominally healthy, though unrecorded immune exposures were likely present. The donor was CMV seronegative and was included in the group of over 300 seronegative cohort members. A peripheral blood sample was provided by each donor, and peripheral blood mononuclear cells were used for TCR beta sequencing. The Qiagen DNeasy Blood Extraction Kit was used to extract genomic DNA from the blood cell samples. Beyond this particular receptor, the publication reports: In both the original and validation cohorts, the classifier was reported to diagnose cytomegalovirus status with high specificity and sensitivity. A cluster of highly shared sequence variants was judged likely to represent a technical artifact of the sequencing pipeline. It was suggested by the authors that the approach could potentially be generalized to other disease states and immunological phenotypes. A total of 150 or so TCR beta chains were listed by the study as associated with cytomegalovirus. CMV serostatus was the only immune exposure information available for the cohort. A few of the identified cytomegalovirus-associated TCR beta chains were confirmed in vitro to be specific for cytomegalovirus antigens. Because HLA typing was missing for some donors at each locus, association tests included only the typed subset. Several of the top co-occurrence clusters appeared to be linked to parvovirus B19, influenza, CMV and Epstein-Barr virus, according to a later analysis. Specific HLA alleles were associated with 15,000 to 20,000 TCR beta sequences at a false discovery rate of 0.05 in a later analysis. The presence/absence analyses assumed that sequencing depth was roughly uniform across donors, and that assumption may not be true. In a later analysis, HLA-associated TCR beta chains showed more clonal expansion and lower generation probabilities than non-associated chains that were equally common. Correlated functional status among segregating V segments might be attributable to linkage disequilibrium, but an unknown experimental factor could not be ruled out. This cohort had only TCR beta chains sequenced, and the lack of alpha or paired-chain data limited which features could be detected. In a later analysis, most CMV-associated TCR beta chains were found to appear HLA-restricted, with HLA associations seemingly driven largely by CMV exposure. In an earlier analysis of about 600 of the donors, most TCR beta V segments appeared in productive rearrangements about 87% or about 30% of the time, broadly matching IMGT annotations. About 15 rarely observed V segments, including chromosome 9 orphons, were excluded from the earlier analysis of approximately 500 of the donors because counts were too low. Most TCR sequences were seen in very few donors, while some public TCRs were found in many individuals. Strong co-occurrence of HLA alleles, especially DR and DQ, made assigning TCR associations to individual alleles difficult. A further reported finding was that TCR beta sequences accurately predicted the HLA-A and HLA-B alleles for most subjects in the first cohort. In a later genetic analysis, a missense DCLRE1C variant was associated with V-gene and J-gene trimming of TCR beta chains, and the association was replicated in an independent cohort. A later analysis found that TCR association rates varied across HLA loci, with DRB1 alleles showing the most associated TCRs and HLA-C alleles the fewest. In a later genetic analysis, fewer N-insertions in productive TCRs were reported among donors in an Asian-associated ancestry cluster than the 666-donor mean.

This clone has more than one count but fewer than ten. Its antigen remains undetermined. Base qualities are not recorded, but no much larger clone differs from it by a single base. The library was made by the immunoSEQ multiplex PCR assay. For the multiplex PCR, a mixture combining 60 forward primers for TCR Vbeta segments and 13 reverse primers for TCR Jbeta segments was used. The CDR3 region of rearranged TCR beta genes was amplified from genomic DNA with a multiplex PCR assay. On the Illumina HiSeq System, the amplified TCR beta libraries were sequenced as 87-base-pair reads. The study's own analysis went as follows. A later analysis counted tens of millions of unique TCR beta chains across the 550 to 750 repertoires, and about 10 million of these chains were shared by at least two donors. A nearest-neighbor algorithm error-corrected the raw reads and collapsed the reads into unique sequences, merging closely related sequences to remove PCR and sequencing errors. CDR3 sequences were aligned to IMGT reference sequences to assign V, D and J gene segments. For a sequence to be retained, at least a six-nucleotide match to both a V gene segment and a J gene segment was required. A rearrangement was called productive if the CDR3 had no stop codons and remained in frame with V and J, and every other rearrangement was called non-productive. CDR3 was defined by IMGT convention, running from the second conserved V-encoded cysteine to the conserved J-encoded phenylalanine. Sequences without an unambiguous match to a single V gene segment were excluded from the earlier analysis of 587 of the donors. An earlier analysis of a few hundred of the donors called V segments functional above 56.7% productive rearrangements and segregating when the between-donor standard deviation exceeded 5%. A statistical classification framework was built to diagnose cytomegalovirus status from the catalog of TCR beta chain sequences. In a later analysis, TCR nucleotide sequences were compared against IMGT/GENE-DB human TR gene sequences so that V and J genes could be assigned. The TCRdist pipeline was used in a later analysis to assign CDR3 sequences and most-parsimonious VDJ recombination scenarios. A later analysis defined each TCR beta chain by its CDR3 amino acid sequence plus V-gene family, and excluded reads lacking a unique V-gene family. To address suspected cross-contamination and a sequencing artifact, a later analysis removed roughly 580 highly shared, low-generation-probability nucleotide sequences. In a later analysis, a clonal expansion index was calculated for each public chain from normalized within-repertoire ranks of inferred template counts. In a later analysis, generation probabilities were computed using a VDJ recombination model fitted to out-of-frame rearrangements, and the results were checked against IGoR. A later analysis scored TCR-TCR, TCR-HLA and TCR-CMV co-occurrence with hypergeometric tests, applying a repertoire-size bias correction to TCR pairs. False discovery rates were estimated in a later analysis by permuting HLA or CMV assignments 20 times. In a later analysis, co-occurring TCRs were grouped using DBSCAN, and TCRdist sequence similarity was added for clustering within HLA-allele-positive subsets. Repertoires with fewer than 30,000 or more than 120,000 public chains were left out of co-occurrence clustering, as were about five repertoires with anomalous nucleotide sharing. The table comes from immuneACCESS by way of TCRdb, which keeps in-frame sequences with V and J called. Part of the clones is missing from these tables; in studies checked, under half for an unresolved V gene and the rest for unknown reasons. Clonal size and the V and J genes are those of that table, whereas D and trimming came from the DNA. The sample records about 85,000 clones, just over 65% of which are singletons. The ten largest clones add up to roughly 2% of the sample.

This sequence originates from a man aged 25 to 40 in good health and CMV-seronegative. The specimen sequenced was PBMCs.

The CDR3 in this case is CASSLAPASNEKLFF. The nucleotide sequence is given as TGTGCCAGCAGCTTAGCACCTGCCAGTAATGAAAAACTGTTTTTT. The chain joins TRBV7-9 to TRBJ1-4, with no confidently assigned D gene. The V end loses 0 bases and the J end loses 4 bases, and a stretch of 9 bases separates them. According to the germline V gene (reference sequence), CDR1 reads SEHNR and CDR2 reads FQNEAQ. From the cysteine up to the phenylalanine, the CDR3 has a length of 15 residues. Of all the DNA, just the CDR3 is kept, 45 bases in frame from base 1.